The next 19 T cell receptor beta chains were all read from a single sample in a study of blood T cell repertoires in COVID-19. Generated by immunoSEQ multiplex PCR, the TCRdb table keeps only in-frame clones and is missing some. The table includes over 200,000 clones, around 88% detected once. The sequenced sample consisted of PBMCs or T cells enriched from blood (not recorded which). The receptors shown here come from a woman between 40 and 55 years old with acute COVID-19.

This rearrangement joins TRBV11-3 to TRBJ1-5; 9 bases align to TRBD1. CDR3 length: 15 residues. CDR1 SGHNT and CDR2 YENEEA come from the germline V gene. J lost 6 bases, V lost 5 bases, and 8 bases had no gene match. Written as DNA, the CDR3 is TGTGCCAGCAGCAGCGGACAGGGGATTGGTCAGCCCCAGCATTTT. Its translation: CASSSGQGIGQPQHF.

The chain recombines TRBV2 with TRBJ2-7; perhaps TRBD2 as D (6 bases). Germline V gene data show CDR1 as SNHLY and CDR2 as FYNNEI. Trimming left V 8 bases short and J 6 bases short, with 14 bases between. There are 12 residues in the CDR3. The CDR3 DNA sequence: TGTGCCAGCGGCCATCGGGGGATCGAGCAGTACTTC. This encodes CASGHRGIEQYF.

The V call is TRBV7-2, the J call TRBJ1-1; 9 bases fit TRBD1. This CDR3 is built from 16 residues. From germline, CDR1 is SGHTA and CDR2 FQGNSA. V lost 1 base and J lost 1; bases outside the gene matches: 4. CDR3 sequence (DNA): TGTGCCAGCAGCTTAGACAGGGGGCTAGGGAACACTGAAGCTTTCTTT. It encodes CASSLDRGLGNTEAFF.

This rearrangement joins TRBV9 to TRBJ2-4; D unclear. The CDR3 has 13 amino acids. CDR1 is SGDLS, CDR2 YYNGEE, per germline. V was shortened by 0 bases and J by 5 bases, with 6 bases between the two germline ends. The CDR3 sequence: CASSVGLENIQYF. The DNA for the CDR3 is TGTGCCAGCAGCGTAGGTCTTGAAAACATTCAGTACTTC.

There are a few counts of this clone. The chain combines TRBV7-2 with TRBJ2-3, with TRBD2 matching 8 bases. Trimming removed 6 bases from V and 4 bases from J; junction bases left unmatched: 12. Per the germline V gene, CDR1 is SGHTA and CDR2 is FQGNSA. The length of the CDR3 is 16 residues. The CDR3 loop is CASRPTGRGVSDTQYF. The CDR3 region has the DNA TGTGCCAGCAGGCCAACTGGGCGGGGGGTTTCAGATACGCAGTATTTT.

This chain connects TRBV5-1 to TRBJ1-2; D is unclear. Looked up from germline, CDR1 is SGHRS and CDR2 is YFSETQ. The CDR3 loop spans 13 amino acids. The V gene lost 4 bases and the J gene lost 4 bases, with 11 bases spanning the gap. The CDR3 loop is CASSLPGLYGYTF. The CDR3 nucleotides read TGCGCCAGCAGCCTTCCTGGGCTCTATGGCTACACCTTC.

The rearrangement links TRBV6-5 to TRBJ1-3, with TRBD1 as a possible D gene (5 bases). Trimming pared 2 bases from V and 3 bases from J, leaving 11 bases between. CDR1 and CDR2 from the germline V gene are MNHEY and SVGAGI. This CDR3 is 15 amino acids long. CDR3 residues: CASSYAGMGGNTIYF. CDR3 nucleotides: TGTGCCAGCAGTTACGCAGGGATGGGTGGAAACACCATATATTTT.

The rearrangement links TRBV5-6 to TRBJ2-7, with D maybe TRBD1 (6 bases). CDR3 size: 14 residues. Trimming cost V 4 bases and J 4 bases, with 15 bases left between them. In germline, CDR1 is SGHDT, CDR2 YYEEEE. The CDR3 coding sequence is TGTGCCAGCAGCCTACAGGGAACCACTTACGAGCAGTACGTC. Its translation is CASSLQGTTYEQYV.

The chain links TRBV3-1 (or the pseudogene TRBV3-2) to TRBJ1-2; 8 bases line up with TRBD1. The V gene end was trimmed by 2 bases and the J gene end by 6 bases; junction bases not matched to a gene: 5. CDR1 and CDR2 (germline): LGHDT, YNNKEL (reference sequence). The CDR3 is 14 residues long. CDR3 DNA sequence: TGTGCCAGCAGCCAACTCCAGGGGGCGAATGGCTACACCTTC. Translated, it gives CASSQLQGANGYTF.

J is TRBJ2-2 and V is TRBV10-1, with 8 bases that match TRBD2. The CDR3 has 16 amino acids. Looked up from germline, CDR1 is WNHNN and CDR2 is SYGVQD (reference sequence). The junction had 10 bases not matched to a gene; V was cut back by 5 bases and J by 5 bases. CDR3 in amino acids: CASSRQEPGGTGELFF. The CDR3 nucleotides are TGCGCCAGCAGTCGTCAGGAGCCGGGGGGGACCGGGGAGCTGTTTTTT.

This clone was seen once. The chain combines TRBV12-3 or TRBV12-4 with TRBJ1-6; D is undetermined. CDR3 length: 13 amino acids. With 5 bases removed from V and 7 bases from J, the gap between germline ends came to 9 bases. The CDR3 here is CASSVTENSPLHF. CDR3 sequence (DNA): TGTGCCAGCAGTGTTACAGAGAATTCACCCCTCCACTTT.

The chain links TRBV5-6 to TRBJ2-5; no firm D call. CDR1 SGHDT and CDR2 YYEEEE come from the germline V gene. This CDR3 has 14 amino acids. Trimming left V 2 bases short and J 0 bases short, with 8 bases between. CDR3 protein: CASSLVGHQETQYF. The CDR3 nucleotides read TGTGCCAGCAGCTTAGTGGGCCACCAAGAGACCCAGTACTTC.

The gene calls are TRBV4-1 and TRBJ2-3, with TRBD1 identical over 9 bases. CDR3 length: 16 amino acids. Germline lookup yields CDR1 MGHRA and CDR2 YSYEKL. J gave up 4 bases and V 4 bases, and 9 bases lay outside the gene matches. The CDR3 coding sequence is TGCGCCAGCAGCCGAGCGGACAGGGGAGGATCAGATACGCAGTATTTT. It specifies CASSRADRGGSDTQYF.

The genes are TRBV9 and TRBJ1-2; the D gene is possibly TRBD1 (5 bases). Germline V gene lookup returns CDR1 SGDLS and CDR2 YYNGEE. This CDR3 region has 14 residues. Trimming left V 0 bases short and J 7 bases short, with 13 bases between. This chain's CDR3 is CASSVDISGLGYTF. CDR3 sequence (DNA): TGTGCCAGCAGCGTAGACATATCAGGGCTTGGCTACACCTTC.

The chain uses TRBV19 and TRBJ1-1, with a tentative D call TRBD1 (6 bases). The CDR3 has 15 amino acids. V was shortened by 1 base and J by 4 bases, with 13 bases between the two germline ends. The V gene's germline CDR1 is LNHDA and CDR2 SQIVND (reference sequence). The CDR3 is CASSIGEGVSTEAFF. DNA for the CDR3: TGTGCCAGTAGTATAGGGGAGGGGGTCAGCACTGAAGCTTTCTTT.

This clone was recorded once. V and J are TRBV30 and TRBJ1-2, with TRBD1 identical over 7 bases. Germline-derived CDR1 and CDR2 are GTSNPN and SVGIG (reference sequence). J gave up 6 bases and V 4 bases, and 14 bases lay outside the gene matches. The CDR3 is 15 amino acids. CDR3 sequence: CAWNQGVQGFNGYTF. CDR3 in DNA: TGTGCCTGGAACCAGGGGGTACAGGGGTTCAATGGCTACACCTTC.

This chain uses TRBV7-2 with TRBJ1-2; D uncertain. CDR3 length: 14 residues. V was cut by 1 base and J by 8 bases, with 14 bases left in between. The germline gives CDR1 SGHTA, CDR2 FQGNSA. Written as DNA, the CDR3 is TGTGCCAGCAGCTTAGAGTTCACAGACCTAGGCTACACCTTC. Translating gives CASSLEFTDLGYTF.

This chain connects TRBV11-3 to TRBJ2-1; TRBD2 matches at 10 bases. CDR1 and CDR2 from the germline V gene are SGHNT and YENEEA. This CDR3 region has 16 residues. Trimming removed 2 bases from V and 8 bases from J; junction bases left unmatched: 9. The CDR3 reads CASSLSASGSPHEQFF. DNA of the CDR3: TGTGCCAGCAGCTTATCGGCTAGCGGGAGTCCCCATGAGCAGTTCTTC.

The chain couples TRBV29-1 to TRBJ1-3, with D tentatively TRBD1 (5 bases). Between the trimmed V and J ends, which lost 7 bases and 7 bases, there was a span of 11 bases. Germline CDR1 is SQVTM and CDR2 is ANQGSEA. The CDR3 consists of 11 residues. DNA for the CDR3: TGCAGCGCCGATGGGGGGAACACCATATATTTT. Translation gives CSADGGNTIYF.